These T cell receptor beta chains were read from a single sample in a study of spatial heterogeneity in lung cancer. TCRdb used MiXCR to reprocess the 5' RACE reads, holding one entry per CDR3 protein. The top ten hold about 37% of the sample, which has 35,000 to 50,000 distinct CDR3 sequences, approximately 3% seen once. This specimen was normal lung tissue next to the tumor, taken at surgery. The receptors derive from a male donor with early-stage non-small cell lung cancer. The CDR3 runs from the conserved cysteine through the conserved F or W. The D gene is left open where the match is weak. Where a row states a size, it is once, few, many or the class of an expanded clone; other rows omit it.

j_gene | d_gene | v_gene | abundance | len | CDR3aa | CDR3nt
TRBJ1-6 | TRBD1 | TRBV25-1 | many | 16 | CASSHAGTGETSPLHF | TGTGCCAGCAGCCACGCCGGGACAGGGGAAACTTCACCCCTCCACTTT
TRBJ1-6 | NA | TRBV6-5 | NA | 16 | CASSYSGRGAGSPLHF | TGTGCCAGCAGTTACTCGGGTCGGGGGGCAGGTTCACCCCTCCACTTT
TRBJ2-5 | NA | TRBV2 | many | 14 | CASSEGTYQETQYF | TGTGCCAGCAGTGAGGGCACGTACCAAGAGACCCAGTACTTC
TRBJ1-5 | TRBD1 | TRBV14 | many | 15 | CASSQGQGGSQPQHF | TGTGCCAGCAGCCAGGGACAGGGAGGTAGTCAGCCCCAGCATTTT
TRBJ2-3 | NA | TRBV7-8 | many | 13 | CASSRAPADTQYF | TGTGCCAGCAGCCGTGCCCCGGCGGATACGCAGTATTTT
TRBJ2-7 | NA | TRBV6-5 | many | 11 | CASRSNYEQYF | TGTGCCAGCAGGTCAAACTACGAGCAGTACTTC
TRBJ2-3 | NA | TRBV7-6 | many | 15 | CASSLYKKPTDTQYF | TGTGCCAGCAGCCTCTATAAGAAGCCGACAGATACGCAGTATTTT
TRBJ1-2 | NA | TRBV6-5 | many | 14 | CASSSRQETYGYTF | TGTGCCAGCAGTTCAAGACAGGAGACTTATGGCTACACCTTC
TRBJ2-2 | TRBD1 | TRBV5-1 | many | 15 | CASTYRGGNTGELFF | TGCGCCAGCACCTATAGAGGGGGCAACACCGGGGAGCTGTTTTTT
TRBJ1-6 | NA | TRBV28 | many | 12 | CASSFPTSPLHF | TGTGCCAGCAGTTTTCCAACATCACCCCTCCACTTT
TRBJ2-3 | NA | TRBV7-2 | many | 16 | CASSLEGRGGTDTQYF | TGTGCCAGCAGCCTAGAAGGGCGTGGGGGCACAGATACGCAGTATTTT
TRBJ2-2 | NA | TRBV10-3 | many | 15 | CAISEGQTNTGELFF | TGTGCCATCAGTGAGGGTCAGACGAACACCGGGGAGCTGTTTTTT
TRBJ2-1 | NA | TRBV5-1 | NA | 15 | CASSFQGSEYNEQFF | TGCGCCAGCAGCTTTCAGGGTAGCGAGTACAATGAGCAGTTCTTC
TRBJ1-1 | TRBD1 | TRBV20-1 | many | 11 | CSHRGHTEAFF | TGCAGCCACAGGGGACACACTGAAGCTTTCTTT
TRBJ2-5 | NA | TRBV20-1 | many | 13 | CSPSGGAKETQYF | TGCAGTCCCTCCGGCGGGGCAAAAGAGACCCAGTACTTC
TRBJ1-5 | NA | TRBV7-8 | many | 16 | CASSLSTDYSNQPQHF | TGTGCCAGCAGCTTATCTACAGATTATAGCAATCAGCCCCAGCATTTT
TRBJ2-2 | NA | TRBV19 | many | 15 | CASSVGVRSTGELFF | TGTGCCAGTAGTGTTGGCGTTCGCAGCACCGGGGAGCTGTTTTTT
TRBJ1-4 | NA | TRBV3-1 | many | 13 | CASSYQGYGKLFF | TGTGCCAGCAGCTACCAGGGTTACGGAAAACTGTTTTTT
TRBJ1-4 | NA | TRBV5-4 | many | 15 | CASSSNRDIREKLFF | TGTGCCAGCAGCTCGAACAGGGATATTAGGGAAAAACTGTTTTTT
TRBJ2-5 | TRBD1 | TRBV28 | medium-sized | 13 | CASNRQGQETQYF | TGTGCCAGCAACCGACAGGGACAAGAGACCCAGTACTTC
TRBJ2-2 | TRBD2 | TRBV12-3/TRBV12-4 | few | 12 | CASRRTSEELFF | TGTGCCAGCAGGCGGACTAGTGAGGAGCTGTTTTTT
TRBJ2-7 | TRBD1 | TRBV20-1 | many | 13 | CSASEQGVREQYF | TGCAGTGCTAGCGAGCAGGGGGTAAGGGAGCAGTACTTC
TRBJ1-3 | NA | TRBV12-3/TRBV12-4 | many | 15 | CASSLAPFMGNTIYF | TGTGCCAGCAGTTTAGCCCCCTTCATGGGAAACACCATATATTTT
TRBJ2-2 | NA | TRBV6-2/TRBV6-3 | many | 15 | CASSLHRERGGELFF | TGTGCCAGCAGTCTTCATAGGGAGCGTGGTGGGGAGCTGTTTTTT
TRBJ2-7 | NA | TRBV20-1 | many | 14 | CSARAVTSSYEQYF | TGCAGTGCTAGAGCTGTGACTAGCTCCTACGAGCAGTACTTC
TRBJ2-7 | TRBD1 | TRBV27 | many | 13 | CASGTDRFYEQYF | TGTGCCAGCGGAACGGACAGGTTCTACGAGCAGTACTTC
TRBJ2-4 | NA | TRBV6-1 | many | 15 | CASSERGRDRGIQYF | TGTGCCAGCAGTGAACGTGGCAGGGATCGGGGCATTCAGTACTTC